This TCR beta chain was recorded in a study of blood T cells in healthy people across ages. This clonotype was seen a few times. Alongside a J-beta primer mix, a sample-barcoded 5' primer served in a second PCR lasting about 7 to 11 cycles. MiXCR, applied by TCRdb to the 5' RACE reads, yields one record per CDR3 protein. The data contain roughly 1.5 million distinct CDR3 sequences, around 40% of them seen just once; the ten biggest clones take up over 3.5%. The ends lost 6 bases at V and 4 bases at J; junction bases unmatched: 5. The CDR3 totals 13 residues. The germline V gene has CDR1 MNHNS and CDR2 SASEGT.

This receptor was identified in a young woman in good health. The sequenced sample consisted of blood. This chain joins TRBV6-1 and TRBJ1-2; 7 bases are shared with TRBD1. CDR3 region: CASRDRRGYGYTF. Written as DNA, the CDR3 is TGTGCCAGCAGGGACAGGAGAGGCTATGGCTACACCTTC.